A single count supports the clone carrying this T cell receptor (beta chain). This sample was taken from a study of T cell responses to AZD1222 COVID-19 vaccine. The protocol was immunoSEQ multiplex PCR, while the TCRdb copy is restricted to in-frame clones and leaves out a portion. The data show about 150,000 clones, about nine tenths seen once. The V gene end was trimmed by 7 bases and the J gene end by 4 bases; junction bases not matched to a gene: 4. The CDR3 consists of 14 residues. Germline CDR1 SNHLY, CDR2 FYNNEI. The J gene is TRBJ2-7, the V gene TRBV2, with TRBD2 matching over 13 bases. The sequenced sample was peripheral blood, obtained 28 days after the second AZD1222 dose. The TCR comes from an adult who received the AZD1222 COVID-19 vaccine. CDR3 sequence (DNA): TGTGCCAGCACCCTACTAGCGGGAGGGTACGAGCAGTACTTC. It codes for CASTLLAGGYEQYF.